A selection of T cell receptor beta chains follows, all from one sample in a study of T cell responses to AZD1222 COVID-19 vaccine. Sequencing was performed with immunoSEQ multiplex PCR; in TCRdb, only in-frame clones are kept and a portion is missing. The data hold approximately 70,000 clones, with 65% to 85% observed a single time. The material sequenced was peripheral blood, taken on day 0 of AZD1222 vaccination. The receptors derive from an adult in good health. Both conserved end residues are part of each CDR3. The D gene is left open where the match is weak. Clone size, where shown, is once, few, many, or a class for clones that have expanded.

CDR3aa: CASSRSQTGNEKLFF; CDR3nt: TGTGCCAGCAGTCGTAGTCAGACAGGGAATGAAAAACTGTTTTTT; v_gene: TRBV27; abundance: -; j_gene: TRBJ1-4; d_gene: TRBD1
CDR3aa: CASSFITGGNTIYF; CDR3nt: TGTGCCAGCAGCTTCATAACAGGTGGAAACACCATATATTTT; v_gene: TRBV7-3; abundance: -; j_gene: TRBJ1-3; d_gene: -
CDR3aa: CASSHPRGDYNEQFF; CDR3nt: TGTGCCAGCAGCCACCCGCGGGGGGACTACAATGAGCAGTTCTTC; v_gene: TRBV4-2; abundance: medium-sized; j_gene: TRBJ2-1; d_gene: TRBD2
CDR3aa: CASSIGRYNEQFF; CDR3nt: TGTGCCAGTAGTATAGGTCGCTACAATGAGCAGTTCTTC; v_gene: TRBV19; abundance: -; j_gene: TRBJ2-1; d_gene: -
CDR3aa: CATLAQSYNSPLHF; CDR3nt: TGTGCCACCTTAGCACAATCCTATAATTCACCCCTCCACTTT; v_gene: TRBV6-5; abundance: few; j_gene: TRBJ1-6; d_gene: -
CDR3aa: CASSQGLSGGATGTGELFF; CDR3nt: TGTGCCAGCAGCCAGGGCCTTAGCGGGGGGGCTACAGGAACCGGGGAGCTGTTTTTT; v_gene: TRBV3-1/TRBV3-2; abundance: -; j_gene: TRBJ2-2; d_gene: TRBD2
CDR3aa: CASKLNGVRYTF; CDR3nt: TGTGCCAGCAAACTAAACGGGGTACGCTACACCTTC; v_gene: TRBV28; abundance: once; j_gene: TRBJ1-2; d_gene: -
CDR3aa: CASSQEGRGVGDTQYF; CDR3nt: TGCGCCAGCAGCCAAGAGGGGCGGGGGGTTGGAGATACGCAGTATTTT; v_gene: TRBV4-3; abundance: -; j_gene: TRBJ2-3; d_gene: TRBD2
CDR3aa: CASSLARDTQYF; CDR3nt: TGTGCCAGCAGCTTAGCGCGGGATACGCAGTATTTT; v_gene: TRBV7-2; abundance: -; j_gene: TRBJ2-3; d_gene: -
CDR3aa: CSAKTYNEQFF; CDR3nt: TGCAGTGCTAAGACGTACAATGAGCAGTTCTTC; v_gene: TRBV20-1; abundance: -; j_gene: TRBJ2-1; d_gene: -
CDR3aa: CASSPPIGDIEQYF; CDR3nt: TGTGCCAGCTCACCGCCTATAGGGGATATTGAGCAGTACTTC; v_gene: TRBV18; abundance: -; j_gene: TRBJ2-7; d_gene: -
CDR3aa: CASSLAGSLSYEQYF; CDR3nt: TGTGCCAGCAGTTTGGCTGGGTCTTTGTCCTACGAGCAGTACTTC; v_gene: TRBV28; abundance: -; j_gene: TRBJ2-7; d_gene: -